One and the same sample provided the 2 T cell receptor beta chains below, sequenced in a study of control samples from healthy donors and cancer patients. Profiling relied on immunoSEQ multiplex PCR, and the TCRdb table lists in-frame clones only, not all of them. The profile shows about 110,000 clones, about 80% of them singletons. Sequenced input: blood. These receptors originate from a man aged 18 to 29 in good health.

The chain carries TRBV24-1 and TRBJ2-2, with 7 nucleotides matching TRBD1. Germline trimming cut 5 bases from V and 6 bases from J; bases unmatched to any gene: 8. The CDR3 has 15 amino acids. The germline V gene encodes CDR1 KGHDR and CDR2 SFDVKD. The CDR3 loop is CATSAPRQGSGELFF. CDR3 DNA: TGTGCCACCAGTGCCCCAAGACAGGGATCCGGGGAGCTGTTTTTT.

The chain combines TRBV4-1 with TRBJ1-3; 9 nucleotides agree with TRBD1. This CDR3 region has 16 residues. From germline, CDR1 is MGHRA and CDR2 YSYEKL. V shed 3 bases and J 4 bases; nucleotides not matched to a gene: 7. The CDR3 region has the DNA TGCGCCAGCAGCCAGCCTTTCGGGACAGGGGGAAACACCATATATTTT. Its translation is CASSQPFGTGGNTIYF.